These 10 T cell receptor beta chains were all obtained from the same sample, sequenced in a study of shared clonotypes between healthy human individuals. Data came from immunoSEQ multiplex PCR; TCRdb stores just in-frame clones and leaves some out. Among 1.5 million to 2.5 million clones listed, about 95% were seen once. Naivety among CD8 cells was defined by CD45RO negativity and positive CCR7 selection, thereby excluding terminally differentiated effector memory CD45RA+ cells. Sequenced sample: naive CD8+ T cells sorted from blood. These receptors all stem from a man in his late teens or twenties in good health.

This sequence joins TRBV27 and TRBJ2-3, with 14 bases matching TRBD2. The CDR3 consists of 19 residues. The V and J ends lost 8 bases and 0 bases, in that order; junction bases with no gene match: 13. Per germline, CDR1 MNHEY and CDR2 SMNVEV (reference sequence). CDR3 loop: CASASLPGTSGGSTDTQYF. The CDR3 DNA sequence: TGTGCCAGCGCCTCATTACCCGGGACTAGCGGGGGTAGCACAGATACGCAGTATTTT.

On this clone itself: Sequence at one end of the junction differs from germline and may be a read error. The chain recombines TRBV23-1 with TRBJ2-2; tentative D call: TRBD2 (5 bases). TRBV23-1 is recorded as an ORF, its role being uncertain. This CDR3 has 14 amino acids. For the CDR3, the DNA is TGCGCCAGCAGCCAATGGATTGAGGGCGGGGAGCTGTTTTTT. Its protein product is CASSQWIEGGELFF.

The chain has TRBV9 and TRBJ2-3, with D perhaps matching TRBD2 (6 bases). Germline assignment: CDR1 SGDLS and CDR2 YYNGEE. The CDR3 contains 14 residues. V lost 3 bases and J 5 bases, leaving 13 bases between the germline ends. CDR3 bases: TGTGCCAGCAGCGAGGGGACTGGGGGAGATACGCAGTATTTT. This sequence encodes CASSEGTGGDTQYF.

In nucleotides, the CDR3 is TGTGCCAGCAGCTTAGTGAGCGGCAGGCATGAGCAGTTCTTC. Protein: CASSLVSGRHEQFF. The genes are TRBV11-2 and TRBJ2-1, with D tentatively TRBD2 (5 bases). The CDR3 consists of 14 residues. Germline CDR1 is SGHAT and CDR2 is FQNNGV. V was clipped by 1 base and J by 8 bases, with 12 bases between them.

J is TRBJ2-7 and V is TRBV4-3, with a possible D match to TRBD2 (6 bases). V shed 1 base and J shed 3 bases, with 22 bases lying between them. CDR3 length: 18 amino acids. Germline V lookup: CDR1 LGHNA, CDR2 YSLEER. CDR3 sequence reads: CASSQGSVGSRAIYEQYF. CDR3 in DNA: TGCGCCAGCAGCCAAGGGTCGGTCGGGAGCAGGGCTATCTACGAGCAGTACTTC.

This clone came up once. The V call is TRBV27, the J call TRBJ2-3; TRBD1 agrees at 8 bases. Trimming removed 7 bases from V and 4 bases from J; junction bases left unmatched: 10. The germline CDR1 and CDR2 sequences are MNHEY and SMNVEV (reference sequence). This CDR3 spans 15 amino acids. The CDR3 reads CASNTGTGPADTQYF. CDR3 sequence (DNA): TGTGCCAGCAACACCGGGACAGGTCCCGCAGATACGCAGTATTTT.

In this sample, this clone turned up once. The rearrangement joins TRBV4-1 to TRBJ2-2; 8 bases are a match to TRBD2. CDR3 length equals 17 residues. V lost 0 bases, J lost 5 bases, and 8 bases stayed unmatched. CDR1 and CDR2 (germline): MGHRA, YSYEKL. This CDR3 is CASSQEGTGGGTGELFF. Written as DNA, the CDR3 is TGCGCCAGCAGCCAAGAAGGAACGGGAGGGGGGACCGGGGAGCTGTTTTTT.

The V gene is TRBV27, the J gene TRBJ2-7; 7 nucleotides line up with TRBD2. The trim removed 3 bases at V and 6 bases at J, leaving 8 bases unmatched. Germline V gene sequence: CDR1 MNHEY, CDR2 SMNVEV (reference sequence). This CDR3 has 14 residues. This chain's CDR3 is CASSLGGSRGEQYF. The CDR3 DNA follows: TGTGCCAGCAGTTTGGGCGGGAGTCGGGGCGAGCAGTACTTC.

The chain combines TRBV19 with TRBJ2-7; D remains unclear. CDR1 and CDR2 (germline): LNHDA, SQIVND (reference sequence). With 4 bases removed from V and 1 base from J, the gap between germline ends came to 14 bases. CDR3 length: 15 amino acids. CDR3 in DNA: TGTGCCAGTAGTACGGACGAGACCCCTTCCTACGAGCAGTACTTC. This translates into CASSTDETPSYEQYF.

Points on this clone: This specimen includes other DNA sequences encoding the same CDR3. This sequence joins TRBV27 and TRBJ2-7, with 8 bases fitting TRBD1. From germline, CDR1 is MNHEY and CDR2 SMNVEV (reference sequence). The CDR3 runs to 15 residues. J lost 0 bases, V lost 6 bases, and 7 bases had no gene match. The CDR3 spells CASSPTGASSYEQYF. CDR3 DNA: TGTGCCAGCAGCCCGACAGGGGCGAGCTCCTACGAGCAGTACTTC.